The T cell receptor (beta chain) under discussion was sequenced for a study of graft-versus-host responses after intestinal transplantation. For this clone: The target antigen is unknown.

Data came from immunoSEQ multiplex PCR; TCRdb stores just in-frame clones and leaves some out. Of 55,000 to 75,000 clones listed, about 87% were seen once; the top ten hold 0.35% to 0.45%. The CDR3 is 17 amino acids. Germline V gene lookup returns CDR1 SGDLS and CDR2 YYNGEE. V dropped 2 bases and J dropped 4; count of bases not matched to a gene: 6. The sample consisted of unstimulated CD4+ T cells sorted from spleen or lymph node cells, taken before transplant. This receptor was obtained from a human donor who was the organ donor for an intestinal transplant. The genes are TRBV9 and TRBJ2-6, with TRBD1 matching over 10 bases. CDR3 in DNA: TGTGCCAGCAGCGTCCGGGACAGGGGATCAGGGGCCAACGTCCTGACTTTC. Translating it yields CASSVRDRGSGANVLTF.